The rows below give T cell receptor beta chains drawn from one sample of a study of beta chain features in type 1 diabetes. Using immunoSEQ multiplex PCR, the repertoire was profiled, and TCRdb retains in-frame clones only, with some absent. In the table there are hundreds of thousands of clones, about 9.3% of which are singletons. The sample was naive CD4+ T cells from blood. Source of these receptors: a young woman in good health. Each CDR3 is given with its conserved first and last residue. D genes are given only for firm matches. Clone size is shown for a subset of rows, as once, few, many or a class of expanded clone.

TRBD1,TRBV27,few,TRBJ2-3,TGTGCCAGCAGTCCCCTCTCCGCGACAGGGATTGCAGATACGCAGTATTTT,CASSPLSATGIADTQYF
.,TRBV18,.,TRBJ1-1,TGTGCCAGCTCACCACCGAACAGGATGAACACTGAAGCTTTCTTT,CASSPPNRMNTEAFF
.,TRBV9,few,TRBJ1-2,TGTGCCAGCAGCAGCCGGAGGACTTCTGGCTACACCTTC,CASSSRRTSGYTF
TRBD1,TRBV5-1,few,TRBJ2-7,TGCGCCAGCAGCCCCCAGGGACAGGGGGCTTACGAGCAGTACTTC,CASSPQGQGAYEQYF
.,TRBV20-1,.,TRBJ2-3,TGCAGTGCTAGAGACGCGAATACGCAGTATTTT,CSARDANTQYF
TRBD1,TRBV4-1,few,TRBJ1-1,TGCGCCAGCAGCCAGAGGGACAGGGGGGTTGAAGCTTTCTTT,CASSQRDRGVEAFF
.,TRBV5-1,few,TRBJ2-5,TGCGCCAGCAGCTTAAGCCACGGCCAAGAGACCCAGTACTTC,CASSLSHGQETQYF
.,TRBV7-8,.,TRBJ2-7,TGTGCCAGCAGCTTAGCTTGGACTTATGAGCAGTACTTC,CASSLAWTYEQYF
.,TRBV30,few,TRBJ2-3,TGTGCCTGGAGTTACACAGGGCTTTCAGATACGCAGTATTTT,CAWSYTGLSDTQYF
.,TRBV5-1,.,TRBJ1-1,TGCGCCAGCAGCCCGGTGGGGGCTGGAGCTTTCTTT,CASSPVGAGAFF
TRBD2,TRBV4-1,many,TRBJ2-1,TGCGCCAGCAGCCAAACTAGCGGTACCTACAATGAGCAGTTCTTC,CASSQTSGTYNEQFF
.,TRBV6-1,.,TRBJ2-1,TGTGCCAGCAGAGGTGGGACACGGGTGGACAATGAGCAGTTCTTC,CASRGGTRVDNEQFF
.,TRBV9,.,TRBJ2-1,TGTGCCAGCAGCGTAGGGAGCAGGGGATTGAATGAGCAGTTCTTC,CASSVGSRGLNEQFF
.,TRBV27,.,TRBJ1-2,TGTGCCAGCAGCCCCCGACTCAACGGCTACACCTTC,CASSPRLNGYTF
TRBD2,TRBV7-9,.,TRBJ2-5,TGTGCCAGCAGCTTAGAAGGCGGGGGGGGAGCCACCCAGTACTTC,CASSLEGGGGATQYF
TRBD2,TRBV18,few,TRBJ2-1,TGTGCCAGCTCATTCCGACTAGCGGAAAATGAGCAGTTCTTC,CASSFRLAENEQFF
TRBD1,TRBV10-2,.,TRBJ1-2,TGCGCCAGCAGTGGGGGGGCCGGGACAGAAAGTGGCTACACCTTC,CASSGGAGTESGYTF
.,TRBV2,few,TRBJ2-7,TGTGCCAGCATGGTCGGCGGAACCTACGAGCAGTACTTC,CASMVGGTYEQYF
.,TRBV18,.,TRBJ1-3,TGTGCCAGCTCACATAACGCGGAGGTCTCTGGAAACACCATATATTTT,CASSHNAEVSGNTIYF
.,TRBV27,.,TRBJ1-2,TGTGCCAGCGCGTTCAGGGGACAAACCTATGGCTACACCTTC,CASAFRGQTYGYTF
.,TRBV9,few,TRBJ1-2,TGTGCCAGCAGCGTAGCCAGTGCTAACTATGGCTACACCTTC,CASSVASANYGYTF
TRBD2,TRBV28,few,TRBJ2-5,TGTGCCAGCCATCCCCCCGGGGGGAGAGAGACCCAGTACTTC,CASHPPGGRETQYF
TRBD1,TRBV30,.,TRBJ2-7,TGTGCCTGGAGTGTACGGGTTGGGACAGGGAGTTACGAGCAGTACTTC,CAWSVRVGTGSYEQYF
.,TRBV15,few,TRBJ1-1,TGTGCCACCAGCAGAGATAGCCGGACTGAAGCTTTCTTT,CATSRDSRTEAFF
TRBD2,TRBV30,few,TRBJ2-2,TGTGCCTGGAGTGTAAGGTCAAGGACTAGCGGGGGACTCACCGGGGAGCTGTTTTTT,CAWSVRSRTSGGLTGELFF
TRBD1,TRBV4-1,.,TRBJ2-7,TGCGCCAGCAGCCAGGTCACAGGGGGCTGGGGTGGCTCCTACGAGCAGTACTTC,CASSQVTGGWGGSYEQYF
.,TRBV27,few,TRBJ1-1,TGTGCCAGCAGTTTAAACAGGCTGAACACTGAAGCTTTCTTT,CASSLNRLNTEAFF
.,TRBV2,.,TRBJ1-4,TGTGCCAGCAGTGAGAGGAATGAAAAACTGTTTTTT,CASSERNEKLFF
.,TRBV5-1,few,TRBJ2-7,TGCGCCAGCAGCCCACAGGGAACCTACGAGCAGTACTTC,CASSPQGTYEQYF
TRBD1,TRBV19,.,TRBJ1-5,TGTGCCGGGGGGACAGGGCCAACAACCCAGCATTTT,CAGGTGPTTQHF
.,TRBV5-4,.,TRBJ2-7,TGTGCCAGCAGCTTGCGCCCCGGGACTTCCTCCTACGAGCAGTACTTC,CASSLRPGTSSYEQYF
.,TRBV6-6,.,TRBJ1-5,TGTGCCAGCAGTCCCCCAAAATCACCCCAGCATTTT,CASSPPKSPQHF
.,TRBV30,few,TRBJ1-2,TGTGCCTGGAGTGCCAGGGGAAGCTATGGCTACACCTTC,CAWSARGSYGYTF
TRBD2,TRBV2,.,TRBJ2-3,TGTGCCAGCCGCCCGAGAGGCGGGGGGCGACGGGGCACAGATACGCAGTATTTT,CASRPRGGGRRGTDTQYF
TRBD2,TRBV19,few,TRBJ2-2,TGTGCCAGCCTCGATAGCGGGACTGGTGCCGGGGAGCTGTTTTTT,CASLDSGTGAGELFF
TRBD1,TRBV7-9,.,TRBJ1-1,TGTGCCAGCAGCTTACCAGGGGGCGCCGGCACTGAAGCTTTCTTT,CASSLPGGAGTEAFF
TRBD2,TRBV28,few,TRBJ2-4,TGTGCCAGCAGCGGGACCTGGACTAGCGGGAGTTACATTCAGTACTTC,CASSGTWTSGSYIQYF
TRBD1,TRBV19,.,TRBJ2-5,TGTGCCAGTAGTACCCTTCCGACAGGGGTTGGTGAGACCCAGTACTTC,CASSTLPTGVGETQYF
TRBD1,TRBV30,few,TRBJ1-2,TGTGCCTGGACAGGGGGTAACTATGGCTACACCTTC,CAWTGGNYGYTF
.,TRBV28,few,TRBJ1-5,TGTGCCAGCAGTTCCAAGAAGGACAGCCGCAATCAGCCCCAGCATTTT,CASSSKKDSRNQPQHF
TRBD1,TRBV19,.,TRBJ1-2,TGTGCCACCTCCCACCCGGGACAGGGGGCCTTTGGCTACACCTTC,CATSHPGQGAFGYTF
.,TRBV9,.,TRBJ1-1,TGTGCCAGCAGCGTAGTGGCAGGCCGAAACACTGAAGCTTTCTTT,CASSVVAGRNTEAFF
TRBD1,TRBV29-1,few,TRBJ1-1,TGCAGCGAACGACAGGGTGGCACTGAAGCTTTCTTT,CSERQGGTEAFF
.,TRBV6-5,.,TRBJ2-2,TGTGCCAGCAGTTTTACCAGGAACACCGGGGAGCTGTTTTTT,CASSFTRNTGELFF
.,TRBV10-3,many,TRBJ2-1,TGTGCCATCAGTGGGGTCGAGGGGGGGAATGAGCAGTTCTTC,CAISGVEGGNEQFF
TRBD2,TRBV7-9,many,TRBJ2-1,TGTGCCAGCAGCTTAGCGGCTAGCGGATCCTACAATGAGCAGTTCTTC,CASSLAASGSYNEQFF